The 9 T cell receptor beta chains in this list originate from one sample, sequenced in a study of cytomegalovirus exposure and HLA in healthy donors. The PCR used 60 Vbeta and 13 Jbeta primers. Some clones are missing from TCRdb's copy, which holds only in-frame ones; the method was immunoSEQ multiplex PCR. The sample holds some 200,000 clones, over 65% seen once. Sequenced sample: PBMCs. These TCRs come from a woman in her forties or fifties in good health and CMV-seropositive.

The rearrangement joins TRBV2 to TRBJ1-1, with D unclear. Deletions cut 4 bases from V and 0 bases from J, with 6 bases between. Germline V CDR1 and CDR2: SNHLY, FYNNEI. The CDR3 totals 13 residues. CDR3 loop: CASSGVMNTEAFF. The CDR3 nucleotides read TGTGCCAGCAGTGGAGTGATGAACACTGAAGCTTTCTTT.

The rearrangement joins TRBV5-1 to TRBJ2-7; 8 bases line up with TRBD1. Trimming cost V 0 bases and J 4 bases; bases outside gene matches: 3. Germline assignment: CDR1 SGHRS and CDR2 YFSETQ. This CDR3 contains 14 residues. CDR3 loop: CASSLATGVYEQYF. As DNA, the CDR3 is TGCGCCAGCAGCTTGGCGACAGGGGTTTACGAGCAGTACTTC.

This clone was counted between two and nine times. The gene calls are TRBV15 and TRBJ1-2; D remains unclear. The V end was cut by 0 bases, the J end by 0 bases, with 20 bases between. Germline assignment: CDR1 LNHNV and CDR2 YYDKDF (reference sequence). This CDR3 has 19 residues. CDR3: CATSRENPFLGGTNYGYTF. CDR3 nucleotide sequence: TGTGCCACCAGCAGAGAGAACCCCTTTCTGGGAGGGACTAACTATGGCTACACCTTC.

CDR3 bases: TGTGCCTGGAGTGCATCGGACAGGAAAGGAAACACCATATATTTT. Encoded protein: CAWSASDRKGNTIYF. The chain uses TRBV30 and TRBJ1-3, with 7 bases fitting TRBD1. V dropped 1 base and J dropped 4; count of bases not matched to a gene: 7. This CDR3 is built from 15 residues. Germline CDR1 is GTSNPN and CDR2 is SVGIG (reference sequence).

This chain uses TRBV5-4 with TRBJ2-1, with 7 bases fitting TRBD1. The germline CDR1 and CDR2 sequences are SGHNT and YYREEE (reference sequence). The junction had 14 bases not matched to a gene; V was cut back by 4 bases and J by 1 base. This CDR3 is 18 amino acids long. The CDR3 DNA reads as TGTGCCAGCAGCCGAAAAGGCCGGACAGGAGGATCCTACAATGAGCAGTTCTTC. It encodes CASSRKGRTGGSYNEQFF.

The chain employs TRBV7-3 and TRBJ2-3, with 10 bases that match TRBD2. This CDR3 has 16 residues. V gave up 5 bases and J gave up 0 bases; unmatched junction bases: 5. Germline loops: CDR1 SGHTA, CDR2 FQGTGA. In nucleotides, the CDR3 is TGTGCCAGCAGCCCTAGCGGGGGCCATAGCACAGATACGCAGTATTTT. It encodes CASSPSGGHSTDTQYF.

The chain is built from TRBV18 and TRBJ2-5, with 7 positions matching TRBD1. This CDR3 is 14 amino acids long. Trimming took 6 bases from V and 1 from J; bases not matched to a gene: 5. Germline-derived CDR1 and CDR2 are KGHSH and LQKENI. CDR3 sequence reads: CASSRDRAQETQYF. CDR3 DNA: TGTGCCAGCTCTCGCGACAGGGCCCAAGAGACCCAGTACTTC. The whole variable domain, remainder taken from reference TRBV18 and TRBJ2-5, is NAGVMQNPRHLVRRRGQEARLRCSPMKGHSHVYWYRQLPEEGLKFMVYLQKENIIDESGMPKERFSAEFPKEGPSILRIQQVVRGDSAAYFCASSRDRAQETQYFGPGTRLLVL.

The chain uses TRBV9 and TRBJ2-3, with 12 bases that match TRBD2. The CDR3 is 17 amino acids. The germline CDR1 and CDR2 sequences are SGDLS and YYNGEE. V lost 0 bases and J lost 2; bases outside the gene matches: 4. CDR3 sequence: CASSVVTSGGLTDTQYF. The CDR3 coding sequence is TGTGCCAGCAGCGTAGTGACTAGCGGGGGCCTCACAGATACGCAGTATTTT.

In its sample, this clone was seen a few times. The chain joins TRBV4-3 to TRBJ2-1; 8 bases match TRBD1. V shed 0 bases, J shed 4 bases, and the junction held 5 bases outside the gene matches. Germline V gene sequence: CDR1 LGHNA, CDR2 YSLEER. The CDR3 has 16 amino acids. The CDR3, as DNA: TGCGCCAGCAGCCAAGATGGAACAGGGGGGTACAATGAGCAGTTCTTC. Its translation is CASSQDGTGGYNEQFF.